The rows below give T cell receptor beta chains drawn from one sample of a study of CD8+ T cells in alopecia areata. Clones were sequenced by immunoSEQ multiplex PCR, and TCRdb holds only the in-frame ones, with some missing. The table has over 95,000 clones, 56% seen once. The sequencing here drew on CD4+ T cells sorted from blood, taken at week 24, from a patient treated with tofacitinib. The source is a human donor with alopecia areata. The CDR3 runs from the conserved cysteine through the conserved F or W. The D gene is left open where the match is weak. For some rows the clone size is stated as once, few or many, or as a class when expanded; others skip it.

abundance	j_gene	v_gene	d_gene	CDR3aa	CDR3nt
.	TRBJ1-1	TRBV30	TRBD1	CAWSVQGIEAFF	TGTGCCTGGAGTGTACAGGGGATAGAAGCTTTCTTT
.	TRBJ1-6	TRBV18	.	CASSPSQDNSPLHF	TGTGCCAGCTCACCATCGCAGGATAATTCACCCCTCCACTTT
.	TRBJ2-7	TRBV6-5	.	CASSYSDSRVYEQYF	TGTGCCAGCAGTTACTCTGACTCGAGGGTCTACGAGCAGTACTTC
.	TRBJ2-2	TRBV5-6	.	CASSLWGLASTGELFF	TGTGCCAGCAGCTTGTGGGGACTGGCGTCTACCGGGGAGCTGTTTTTT
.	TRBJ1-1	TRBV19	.	CASSTSPGSAMNTEAFF	TGTGCCAGTAGTACCTCACCGGGCTCCGCAATGAACACTGAAGCTTTCTTT
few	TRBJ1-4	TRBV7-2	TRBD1	CASSPGQGRLFF	TGTGCCAGCAGCCCGGGACAGGGGAGACTGTTTTTT
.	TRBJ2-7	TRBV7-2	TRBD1	CASSLRQGPPYEQYF	TGTGCCAGCAGCCTACGACAGGGGCCCCCCTACGAGCAGTACTTC
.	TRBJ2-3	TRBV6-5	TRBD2	CASSPGLSTDTQYF	TGTGCCAGCAGCCCGGGACTAAGCACAGATACGCAGTATTTT
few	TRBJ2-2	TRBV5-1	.	CASRVTSWSGELFF	TGCGCCAGCAGAGTGACATCCTGGTCCGGGGAGCTGTTTTTT
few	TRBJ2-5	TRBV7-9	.	CASSPRAQETQYF	TGTGCCAGCAGCCCTCGGGCCCAAGAGACCCAGTACTTC
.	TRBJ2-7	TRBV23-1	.	CASSQSRPIGEQYF	TGCGCCAGCAGTCAATCCCGCCCTATCGGCGAGCAGTACTTC
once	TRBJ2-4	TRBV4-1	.	CASSQSLSTKNIQYF	TGCGCCAGCAGCCAATCCCTGTCTACCAAAAACATTCAGTACTTC
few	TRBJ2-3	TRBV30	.	CAWSTGLTDTQYF	TGTGCCTGGAGTACCGGGCTGACAGATACGCAGTATTTT
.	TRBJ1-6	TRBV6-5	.	CASSYMGRENSPLHF	TGTGCCAGCAGTTACATGGGCAGGGAGAATTCACCCCTCCACTTT
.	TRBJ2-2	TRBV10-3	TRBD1	CAISGTGNTGELFF	TGTGCCATCTCGGGGACAGGGAACACCGGGGAGCTGTTTTTT
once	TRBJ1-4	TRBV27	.	CASSFAGANEKLFF	TGTGCCAGCAGTTTTGCCGGGGCGAATGAAAAACTGTTTTTT
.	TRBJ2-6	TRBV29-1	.	CSVVSQGPSTAHSGANVLTF	TGCAGCGTTGTTAGTCAGGGGCCATCCACGGCCCACTCTGGGGCCAACGTCCTGACTTTC
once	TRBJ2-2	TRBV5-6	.	CASSLYRGARILNTGELFF	TGTGCCAGCAGCTTGTATCGGGGGGCAAGGATACTCAACACCGGGGAGCTGTTTTTT
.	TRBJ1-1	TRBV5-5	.	CASSPGSYTEAFF	TGTGCCAGCAGCCCCGGGTCCTACACTGAAGCTTTCTTT
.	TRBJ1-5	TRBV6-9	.	CAPTQGNQPQHF	TGTGCCCCTACTCAGGGGAATCAGCCCCAGCATTTT
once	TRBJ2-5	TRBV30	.	CAFKGLGQETQYF	TGTGCCTTCAAGGGACTGGGCCAAGAGACCCAGTACTTC
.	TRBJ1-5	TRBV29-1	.	CSVAGSNQPQHF	TGCAGCGTTGCAGGTAGCAATCAGCCCCAGCATTTT
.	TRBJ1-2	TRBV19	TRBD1	CASSIWDRTYGYTF	TGTGCCAGTAGTATTTGGGACAGGACCTATGGCTACACCTTC
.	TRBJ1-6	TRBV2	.	CASSEAGSSGAGSPLHF	TGTGCCAGCAGTGAAGCAGGGTCGTCAGGGGCCGGTTCACCCCTCCACTTT
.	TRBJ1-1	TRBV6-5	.	CASSGRQVSNTEAFF	TGTGCCAGCAGTGGAAGACAGGTATCGAACACTGAAGCTTTCTTT
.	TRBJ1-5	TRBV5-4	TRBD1	CASSQRQGPNQPQHF	TGTGCCAGCAGCCAAAGACAGGGACCCAATCAGCCCCAGCATTTT
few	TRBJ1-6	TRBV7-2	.	CASSSSPAGPNSPLHF	TGTGCCAGCAGCTCTAGTCCGGCAGGCCCTAATTCACCCCTCCACTTT
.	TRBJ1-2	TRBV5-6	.	CASSLAGWSGYTF	TGTGCCAGCAGCTTGGCCGGCTGGTCTGGCTACACCTTC
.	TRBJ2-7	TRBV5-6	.	CASSLGTALGEQYF	TGTGCCAGCAGCTTGGGGACGGCCCTCGGCGAGCAGTACTTC
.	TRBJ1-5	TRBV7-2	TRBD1	CASSLGGQGTAQHF	TGTGCCAGCAGCTTAGGGGGACAGGGGACAGCCCAGCATTTT
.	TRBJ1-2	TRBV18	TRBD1	CASSPAGQGVFGYTF	TGTGCCAGCTCACCAGCGGGACAGGGGGTGTTTGGCTACACCTTC
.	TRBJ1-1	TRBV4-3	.	CASSQEGGRREAFF	TGCGCCAGCAGCCAAGAAGGGGGTCGGCGTGAAGCTTTCTTT
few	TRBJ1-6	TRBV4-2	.	CASRPDSVGNSPLHF	TGTGCCAGCAGACCGGACAGTGTGGGCAATTCACCCCTCCACTTT
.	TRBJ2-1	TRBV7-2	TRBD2	CASSYSGGANAEQFF	TGTGCCAGCAGCTATAGCGGGGGGGCCAATGCCGAGCAGTTCTTC
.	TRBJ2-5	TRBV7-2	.	CASSLASWGAETQYF	TGTGCCAGCAGCTTAGCCTCCTGGGGGGCCGAGACCCAGTACTTC
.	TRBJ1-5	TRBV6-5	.	CASGVGRGNQPQHF	TGTGCCAGCGGGGTAGGGCGGGGCAATCAGCCCCAGCATTTT
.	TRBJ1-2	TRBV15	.	CATSTQRGYGYTF	TGTGCCACCAGTACCCAACGAGGGTATGGCTACACCTTC
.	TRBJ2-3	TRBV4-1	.	CASSQTRLGGTDTQYF	TGCGCCAGCAGCCAAACCCGACTAGGAGGCACAGATACGCAGTATTTT
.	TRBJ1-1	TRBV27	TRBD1	CASSLVRGSTEAFF	TGTGCCAGCAGTTTGGTCAGGGGGAGCACTGAAGCTTTCTTT
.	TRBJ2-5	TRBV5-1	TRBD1	CASSLRTGGLQETQYF	TGCGCCAGCAGCCTTAGGACAGGGGGTTTGCAAGAGACCCAGTACTTC
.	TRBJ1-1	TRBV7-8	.	CASSLVGNTEAFF	TGTGCCAGCAGCTTAGTGGGGAACACTGAAGCTTTCTTT
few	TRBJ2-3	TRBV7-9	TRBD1	CASSAGTGAYTDTQYF	TGTGCCAGCAGCGCCGGGACAGGGGCCTACACAGATACGCAGTATTTT
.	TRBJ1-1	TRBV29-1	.	CSVDSENTEAFF	TGCAGCGTTGATTCGGAGAACACTGAAGCTTTCTTT
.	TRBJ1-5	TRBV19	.	CASSNLRQPQHF	TGTGCCAGTAGCAATTTGAGGCAGCCCCAGCATTTT
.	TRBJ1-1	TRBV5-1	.	CASSLRGNTEAFF	TGCGCCAGCAGCTTGCGGGGGAACACTGAAGCTTTCTTT
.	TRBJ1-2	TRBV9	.	CASSPGGLNNYGYTF	TGTGCCAGCAGCCCCGGGGGACTCAATAACTATGGCTACACCTTC
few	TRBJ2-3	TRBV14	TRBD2	CASSRIAGTSGGLSGTDTQYF	TGTGCCAGCTCCCGGATCGCCGGGACTAGCGGTGGACTCAGTGGCACAGATACGCAGTATTTT
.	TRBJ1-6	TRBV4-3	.	CASSRETANSPLHF	TGCGCCAGCAGCCGAGAGACAGCCAATTCACCCCTCCACTTT
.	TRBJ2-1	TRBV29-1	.	CSVGGYNEQFF	TGCAGCGTTGGGGGGTACAATGAGCAGTTCTTC
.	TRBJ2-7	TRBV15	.	CATSRDANYEQYF	TGTGCCACCAGCAGAGATGCCAACTACGAGCAGTACTTC
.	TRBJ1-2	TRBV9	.	CASSVDPEGYGYTF	TGTGCCAGCAGCGTAGACCCAGAGGGCTATGGCTACACCTTC
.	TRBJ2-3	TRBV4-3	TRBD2	CASSQLAGYTDTQYF	TGCGCCAGCTCCCAACTAGCGGGGTACACAGATACGCAGTATTTT
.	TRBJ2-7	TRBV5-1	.	CASSLEREKGQYF	TGCGCCAGCAGCTTGGAGAGGGAGAAGGGGCAGTACTTC
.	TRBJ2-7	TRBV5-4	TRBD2	CASSLGAGLASVEQYF	TGTGCCAGCAGCTTGGGGGCTGGACTAGCGTCGGTGGAGCAGTACTTC
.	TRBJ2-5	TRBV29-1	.	CSVEENAPKGTQYF	TGCAGCGTTGAAGAGAACGCGCCCAAGGGGACCCAGTACTTC
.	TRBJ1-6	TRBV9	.	CASSVGQSDSPLHF	TGTGCCAGCAGCGTTGGACAGAGTGATTCACCCCTCCACTTT